These 15 T cell receptor beta chains share one sample of origin, sequenced in a study of T cell clones after liver transplantation. The data were produced by immunoSEQ multiplex PCR, yet TCRdb's version contains in-frame clones alone and is incomplete. The table includes tens of thousands of clones, 92% detected once. The sample in question was CD4+ T cells from blood, obtained about 27 months after liver transplant. The receptors were gathered from a human patient who received a liver transplant. The T cells may partly be graft donor cells.

This chain uses TRBV29-1 with TRBJ2-1; 9 nucleotides agree with TRBD2. CDR1 and CDR2 (germline): SQVTM, ANQGSEA. This CDR3 is 15 amino acids long. After removal of 0 bases from V and 5 bases from J, the junction contained 5 bases not matched to a gene. CDR3 DNA sequence: TGCAGCGTTGAAGATCCAGCGGGAGGAGACAATGAGCAGTTCTTC. Amino acid sequence: CSVEDPAGGDNEQFF.

V is TRBV27 and J is TRBJ2-5; D is possibly TRBD1 (6 bases). Trimming shortened V by 3 bases and J by 3 bases, and 8 bases separated the two germline ends. Germline loops: CDR1 MNHEY, CDR2 SMNVEV (reference sequence). CDR3 length: 13 amino acids. The CDR3 reads CASSFRTEETQYF. The CDR3 DNA reads TGTGCCAGCAGTTTCCGGACAGAAGAGACCCAGTACTTC.

The V and J genes are TRBV6-4 and TRBJ2-7, with 10 bases fitting TRBD2. The CDR3 covers 14 residues. Germline loops: CDR1 MRHNA, CDR2 SNTAGT. The ends lost 3 bases at V and 3 bases at J; junction bases unmatched: 2. The CDR3 loop reads CASSDPSGSYEQYF. The CDR3 DNA is TGTGCCAGCAGTGATCCTAGCGGGAGCTACGAGCAGTACTTC.

This clone was seen once. The chain employs TRBV9 and TRBJ2-7, with 9 bases aligning to TRBD1. Germline CDR1 is SGDLS and CDR2 is YYNGEE. Unmatched junction bases numbered 11, after V lost 2 bases and J lost 5 bases. This CDR3 is built from 16 residues. The CDR3 nucleotides read TGTGCCAGCAGCGTCACAGGGGGCTCCCAATTTAACGAGCAGTACTTC. Its protein product is CASSVTGGSQFNEQYF.

The CDR3 DNA reads as TGCAGTGCTTTGACAGGTGACATTCAGTACTTC. This gives the protein CSALTGDIQYF. The genes are TRBV20-1 and TRBJ2-4; D perhaps matches TRBD1 (6 bases). Germline V CDR1 and CDR2: DFQATT, SNEGSKA (reference sequence). This CDR3 comprises 11 residues. Trimming removed 5 bases at V and 8 bases at J, with 10 bases between.

The chain couples TRBV29-1 to TRBJ2-5, with a possible D match to TRBD1 (5 bases). V gave up 2 bases and J gave up 3 bases, with 10 bases separating them. The CDR3 has 13 residues. The germline V gene encodes CDR1 SQVTM and CDR2 ANQGSEA. CDR3 sequence: CSVEYFREETQYF. Written as DNA, the CDR3 is TGCAGCGTTGAATACTTCAGGGAAGAGACCCAGTACTTC. Filled out from reference TRBV29-1 and TRBJ2-5, the complete variable domain reads SAVISQKPSRDICQRGTSLTIQCQVDSQVTMMFWYRQQPGQSLTLIATANQGSEATYESGFVIDKFPISRPNLTFSTLTVSNMSPEDSSIYLCSVEYFREETQYFGPGTRLLVL.

The chain has TRBV11-1 and TRBJ2-3; D is possibly TRBD1 or TRBD2 (6 bases each). Germline CDR1 reads SGHAT; CDR2 reads FQDESV (reference sequence). The CDR3 has 15 residues. V lost 7 bases and J 4 bases, leaving 18 bases between the germline ends. The CDR3 DNA is TGTGCCAGCACCCCGGAGTGGGGGGCCCCAGATACGCAGTATTTT. It specifies CASTPEWGAPDTQYF.

The chain has TRBV4-3 and TRBJ2-1, with TRBD1 matching over 7 bases. Germline V CDR1 and CDR2: LGHNA, YSLEER. V lost 3 bases, J lost 6 bases, and 11 bases stayed unmatched. The length of the CDR3 is 16 residues. CDR3 protein: CASSQRGTAEFNEQFF. Here the CDR3 DNA reads TGCGCCAGCAGCCAGAGAGGGACAGCCGAATTCAATGAGCAGTTCTTC.

This clone was observed a few times. V and J are TRBV15 and TRBJ1-1, with D unclear. The V gene's germline CDR1 is LNHNV and CDR2 YYDKDF (reference sequence). The CDR3 has 16 residues. V gave up 0 bases and J gave up 1 base, with 12 bases separating them. The chain's CDR3 is CATSRDPRHSNTEAFF. The CDR3 DNA is TGTGCCACCAGCAGAGATCCAAGACACTCGAACACTGAAGCTTTCTTT.

The chain employs TRBV19 and TRBJ2-5; TRBD2 matches at 10 bases. In germline, CDR1 is LNHDA, CDR2 SQIVND (reference sequence). This CDR3 region has 17 residues. V lost 4 bases and J lost 2; bases outside the gene matches: 10. This chain's CDR3 is CASSKELAGGLQETQYF. In DNA form, the CDR3 reads TGTGCCAGTAGTAAAGAATTAGCGGGAGGCCTACAAGAGACCCAGTACTTC.

This clone was detected once. The CDR3 here is CASSVSTDTQYF. The CDR3 bases are TGTGCCAGCAGCGTCAGCACAGATACGCAGTATTTT. V and J are TRBV9 and TRBJ2-3; D is undetermined. From germline, CDR1 is SGDLS and CDR2 YYNGEE. The length of the CDR3 is 12 residues. V lost 2 bases and J lost 0, with 1 base in between.

This clone was detected once. J is TRBJ2-1 and V is TRBV5-1; TRBD2 agrees at 13 bases. CDR1 SGHRS and CDR2 YFSETQ come from the germline V gene. The CDR3 consists of 19 residues. J gave up 0 bases and V 1 base, and 7 bases lay outside the gene matches. The CDR3, as DNA: TGCGCCAGCAGCTTGAAACTAGCGGGAGGGCCGAGCTCCTACAATGAGCAGTTCTTC. It is translated as CASSLKLAGGPSSYNEQFF.

The V and J genes are TRBV11-2 and TRBJ1-3; D is ambiguous. The V gene lost 6 bases and the J gene lost 0 bases, with 9 bases spanning the gap. The V gene's germline CDR1 is SGHAT and CDR2 FQNNGV. This CDR3 is built from 14 residues. The DNA of the CDR3 is TGTGCCAGCAGAGTGACCCTCTCTGGAAACACCATATATTTT. Its translation: CASRVTLSGNTIYF.

The table lists this clone with a count of one. V and J are TRBV5-1 and TRBJ2-5; D not resolved. Germline loops: CDR1 SGHRS, CDR2 YFSETQ. Trimming shortened V by 0 bases and J by 5 bases, and 8 bases separated the two germline ends. This CDR3 is 13 amino acids long. The CDR3 reads CASSLAPTETQYF. The DNA of the CDR3 is TGCGCCAGCAGCTTGGCGCCAACGGAGACCCAGTACTTC.

The chain couples TRBV14 to TRBJ2-2; D gene uncertain. Trimming stripped 4 bases from V and 5 bases from J, with 20 bases between. CDR1 and CDR2 from the germline V gene are SGHDN and FVKESK. The CDR3 loop spans 17 amino acids. In DNA, the CDR3 is TGTGCCAGCAGCCCTCTTAATAACCCGATCGAAACCGGGGAGCTGTTTTTT. Its protein is CASSPLNNPIETGELFF. Supplemented by reference TRBV14 and TRBJ2-2, the full variable domain reads EAGVTQFPSHSVIEKGQTVTLRCDPISGHDNLYWYRRVMGKEIKFLLHFVKESKQDESGMPNNRFLAERTGGTYSTLKVQPAELEDSGVYFCASSPLNNPIETGELFFGEGSRLTVL.